This T cell receptor (beta chain) stems from a study of T cell responses to AZD1222 COVID-19 vaccine. TCRdb keeps only in-frame clones here, not all; method: immunoSEQ multiplex PCR. The sample shows 85,000 to 90,000 clones, about 92% of them seen only once. CDR1 and CDR2 from the germline V gene are SGHNT and YYREEE (reference sequence). CDR3 length equals 15 residues. V gave up 4 bases and J gave up 4 bases; unmatched junction bases: 8. The receptor was derived from an adult in good health. V and J are TRBV5-4 and TRBJ1-2, with TRBD1 identical over 9 bases. The material sequenced was peripheral blood, taken on day 0 of AZD1222 vaccination. The CDR3 sequence is CASSAGQGTFYGYTF. The CDR3 nucleotides are TGTGCCAGCAGCGCGGGACAGGGCACCTTCTATGGCTACACCTTC.